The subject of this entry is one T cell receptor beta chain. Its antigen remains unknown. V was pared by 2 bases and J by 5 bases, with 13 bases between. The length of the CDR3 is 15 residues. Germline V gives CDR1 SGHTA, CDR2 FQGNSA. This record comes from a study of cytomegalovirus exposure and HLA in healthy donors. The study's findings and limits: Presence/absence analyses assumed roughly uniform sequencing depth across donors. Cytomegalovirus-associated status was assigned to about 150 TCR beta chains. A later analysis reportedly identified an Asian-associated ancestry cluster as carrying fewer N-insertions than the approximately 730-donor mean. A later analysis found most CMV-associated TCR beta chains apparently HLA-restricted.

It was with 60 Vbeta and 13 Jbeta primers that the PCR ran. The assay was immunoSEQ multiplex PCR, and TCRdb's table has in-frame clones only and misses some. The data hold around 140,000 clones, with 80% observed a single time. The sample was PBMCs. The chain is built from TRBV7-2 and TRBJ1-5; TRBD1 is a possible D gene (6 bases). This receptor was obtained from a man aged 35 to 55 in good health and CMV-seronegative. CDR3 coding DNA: TGTGCCAGCAGCTTATACGGACAGAAGGATCAGCCCCAGCATTTT. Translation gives CASSLYGQKDQPQHF.